Presented here are 14 T cell receptor beta chains from one specimen sequenced in a study of blood T cell repertoires in COVID-19. Data came from immunoSEQ multiplex PCR; TCRdb stores just in-frame clones and leaves some out. Of about 160,000 clones in the sample, about four fifths were seen once. The sample consisted of peripheral blood. Every receptor here comes from a woman in her sixties with COVID-19, enrolled during active disease.

The V gene is TRBV12-3 or TRBV12-4, the J gene TRBJ2-1; 10 nucleotides line up with TRBD2. V gave up 6 bases and J gave up 9 bases; unmatched junction bases: 5. This CDR3 has 13 amino acids. CDR3 sequence reads: CASRASGSREQFF. CDR3 nucleotide sequence: TGTGCCAGCAGGGCTAGCGGGAGCCGTGAGCAGTTCTTC.

The chain recombines TRBV10-3 with TRBJ2-5, with 8 positions matching TRBD2. Germline V CDR1 and CDR2: ENHRY, SYGVKD. The junction had 8 bases not matched to a gene; V was cut back by 10 bases and J by 4 bases. CDR3 size: 13 residues. CDR3 sequence reads: CATRGAGGETQYF. CDR3 nucleotide sequence: TGTGCCACGCGGGGGGCCGGGGGAGAGACCCAGTACTTC.

The V call is TRBV9, the J call TRBJ2-3; no clear D. Trimming cost V 0 bases and J 2 bases, with 13 bases left between them. The V gene's germline CDR1 is SGDLS and CDR2 YYNGEE. The CDR3 extends over 16 amino acids. The DNA for the CDR3 is TGTGCCAGCAGCGTAGTACCAGGTCACCCCACAGATACGCAGTATTTT. Translation gives CASSVVPGHPTDTQYF.

In this sample, this clone turned up a few times. V is TRBV5-1 and J is TRBJ1-5, with D hard to call. This CDR3 has 14 residues. V dropped 2 bases and J dropped 6 bases, with 12 bases sitting between them. The germline gives CDR1 SGHRS, CDR2 YFSETQ. The CDR3 loop is CASSFPEGGQPQHF. The CDR3 nucleotides read TGCGCCAGCAGCTTCCCCGAGGGAGGTCAGCCCCAGCATTTT.

The chain couples TRBV15 to TRBJ1-1, with D tentatively TRBD1 (6 bases). From germline, CDR1 is LNHNV and CDR2 YYDKDF (reference sequence). CDR3 length: 15 amino acids. V was clipped by 0 bases and J by 5 bases, with 13 bases between them. CDR3 sequence reads: CATSRDLGGATEAFF. The DNA of the CDR3 is TGTGCCACCAGCAGAGACCTAGGGGGGGCAACTGAAGCTTTCTTT. The whole variable domain, filled in from reference TRBV15 and TRBJ1-1, reads DAMVIQNPRYQVTQFGKPVTLSCSQTLNHNVMYWYQQKSSQAPKLLFHYYDKDFNNEADTPDNFQSRRPNTSFCFLDIRSPGLGDTAMYLCATSRDLGGATEAFFGQGTRLTVV.

With regard to this clone: The sample has other DNA sequences that encode this CDR3 too. The chain carries TRBV19 and TRBJ1-5; D unresolved. The V gene's germline CDR1 is LNHDA and CDR2 SQIVND (reference sequence). V lost 2 bases to trimming and J lost 5 bases, with 7 bases between them. The CDR3 loop spans 13 amino acids. In nucleotides, the CDR3 is TGTGCCAGTAGTATAAGCGGGGATCAGCCCCAGCATTTT. Its protein is CASSISGDQPQHF.

V gene TRBV7-8 combines with J gene TRBJ2-7; 13 bases line up with TRBD2. The V segment lost 5 bases and the J segment 5 bases; nucleotides outside the gene matches: 6. Germline V lookup: CDR1 SGHVS, CDR2 FQNEAQ. CDR3 size: 15 residues. The CDR3 reads CASSPRTSGGHEQYV. The CDR3 region has the DNA TGTGCCAGCAGCCCCCGGACTAGCGGGGGTCACGAGCAGTACGTC.

The chain recombines TRBV10-1 with TRBJ2-5, with TRBD1 as a possible D gene (5 bases). Germline assignment: CDR1 WNHNN and CDR2 SYGVQD (reference sequence). This CDR3 region has 13 residues. Trimming cost V 2 bases and J 5 bases, with 9 bases left between them. The CDR3 sequence: CASSERSGETQYF. CDR3 sequence (DNA): TGCGCCAGCAGTGAGCGTTCAGGGGAGACCCAGTACTTC.

The chain employs TRBV10-3 and TRBJ2-2; 9 bases line up with TRBD1. The germline gives CDR1 ENHRY, CDR2 SYGVKD. The V gene end was trimmed by 10 bases and the J gene end by 1 base; junction bases not matched to a gene: 13. The CDR3 has 17 residues. CDR3: CATARTGVLMNTGELFF. CDR3 DNA: TGTGCCACGGCCAGGACAGGGGTCCTTATGAACACCGGGGAGCTGTTTTTT.

In this sample, this clone turned up once. V is TRBV7-2 and J is TRBJ2-7; maybe TRBD1 (5 bases). V was pared by 3 bases and J by 3 bases, with 12 bases between. There are 14 residues in the CDR3. Germline CDR1 and CDR2: SGHTA and FQGNSA. The CDR3 DNA reads as TGTGCCAGCAGCTTCCGCGGACAATTCTACGAGCAGTACTTC. Its protein is CASSFRGQFYEQYF.

The rearrangement joins TRBV7-8 to TRBJ2-6, with 8 bases fitting TRBD1. CDR3 length: 19 amino acids. With V trimmed by 1 base and J by 0 bases, 8 bases remained unmatched. Germline V lookup: CDR1 SGHVS, CDR2 FQNEAQ. The CDR3 bases are TGTGCCAGCAGCTTAGAATCCGGACAGGGTCTCTCTGGGGCCAACGTCCTGACTTTC. Protein sequence: CASSLESGQGLSGANVLTF.

The chain uses TRBV27 and TRBJ2-5; 9 bases are a match to TRBD1. This CDR3 is built from 15 residues. Germline V gives CDR1 MNHEY, CDR2 SMNVEV (reference sequence). V dropped 2 bases and J dropped 5; count of bases not matched to a gene: 6. This chain's CDR3 is CASSLTGGIWETQYF. CDR3 DNA sequence: TGTGCCAGCAGTTTAACAGGGGGCATTTGGGAGACCCAGTACTTC.

V is TRBV5-1 and J is TRBJ1-4; 7 bases line up with TRBD1. In germline, CDR1 is SGHRS, CDR2 YFSETQ. V lost 2 bases, J lost 7 bases, and 11 bases stayed unmatched. This CDR3 is built from 16 residues. The CDR3 loop reads CASSLKNRGIGEKLFF. The CDR3, as DNA: TGCGCCAGCAGCTTAAAAAACAGGGGAATTGGTGAAAAACTGTTTTTT. Using reference TRBV5-1 and TRBJ1-4 for the parts outside the CDR3, the full variable domain is KAGVTQTPRYLIKTRGQQVTLSCSPISGHRSVSWYQQTPGQGLQFLFEYFSETQRNKGNFPGRFSGRQFSNSRSEMNVSTLELGDSALYLCASSLKNRGIGEKLFFGSGTQLSVL.

The gene calls are TRBV10-3 and TRBJ2-7; D is ambiguous. V was shortened by 3 bases and J by 2 bases, with 5 bases between the two germline ends. Per germline, CDR1 ENHRY and CDR2 SYGVKD. The CDR3 has 12 residues. CDR3 region: CAISDTTYEQYF. CDR3 bases: TGTGCCATCAGTGACACAACCTACGAGCAGTACTTC.